This T cell receptor beta chain derives from a study of cytomegalovirus exposure and HLA in healthy donors. Study observations and caveats: The dataset shows that most TCR sequences were rare, while some public TCRs occurred in many donors. As was reported, the classifier diagnosed cytomegalovirus status with high specificity and sensitivity. Among TCR beta chains, those listed as cytomegalovirus-associated numbered about 150. CMV antigen specificity of three CMV-associated chains was confirmed in vitro.

The sample holds a few counts of this clone. The antigen is undetermined. This CDR3 comprises 15 residues. V gave up 3 bases and J gave up 2 bases; unmatched junction bases: 2. From germline, CDR1 is GTSNPN and CDR2 SVGIG (reference sequence). Only in-frame clones appear in the TCRdb table, and some are missing; sequencing was by immunoSEQ multiplex PCR. The sample lists more than 300,000 clones; 86% were seen once. The sequenced material came from PBMCs. This receptor was taken from a woman aged 18-35 years in good health and CMV-seronegative. The rearrangement uses TRBV30 and TRBJ2-3; 13 nucleotides line up with TRBD2. In DNA form, the CDR3 reads TGTGCCTGGAGGGGACTAGCGGGACCCACAGATACGCAGTATTTT. This sequence encodes CAWRGLAGPTDTQYF.